This T cell receptor (beta chain) is drawn from a study of post-analysis software for immune sequencing data. Study as a whole: Courses of disease covered relapsing-remitting, secondary progressive and progressive-relapsing multiple sclerosis.

The V gene lost 3 bases and the J gene lost 4 bases, with 11 bases spanning the gap. Germline assignment: CDR1 ENHRY and CDR2 SYGVKD. The CDR3 is 14 residues long. Worth noting for this clonotype: Its antigen is as yet unknown.

Notes on the study in general: TRBV5-6, TRBV5-1 and TRBV20-1 belonged to a set of roughly 5 TRBV segments that were more frequent in patients than controls.

cDNA libraries for TCR beta contained unique molecular identifiers. TCRdb analysed the PCR reads with MiXCR anew, one entry per CDR3 protein. The sample lists approximately 730,000 distinct CDR3 sequences, about half occurring once. The sequenced sample consisted of blood. This TCR was recovered from a girl aged 10 to 17 with multiple sclerosis. V is TRBV10-3 and J is TRBJ2-3, with a weak D call TRBD2 (6 bases). CDR3 in amino acids: CAISDAGISDTQYF. DNA for the CDR3: TGTGCCATCAGTGATGCGGGAATTTCAGATACGCAGTATTTT.